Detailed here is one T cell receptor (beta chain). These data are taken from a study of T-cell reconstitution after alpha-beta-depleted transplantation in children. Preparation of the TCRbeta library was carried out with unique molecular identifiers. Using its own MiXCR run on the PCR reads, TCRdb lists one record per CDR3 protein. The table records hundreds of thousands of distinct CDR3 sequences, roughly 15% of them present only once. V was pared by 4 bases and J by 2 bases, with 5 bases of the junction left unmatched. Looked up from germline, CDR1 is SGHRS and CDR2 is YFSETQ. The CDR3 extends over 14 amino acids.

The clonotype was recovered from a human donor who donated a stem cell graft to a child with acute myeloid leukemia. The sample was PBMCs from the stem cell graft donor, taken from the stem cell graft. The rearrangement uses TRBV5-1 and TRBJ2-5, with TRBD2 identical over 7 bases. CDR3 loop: CASSLAEIQETQYF. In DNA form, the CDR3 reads TGCGCCAGCAGCCTAGCGGAGATACAAGAGACCCAGTACTTC.